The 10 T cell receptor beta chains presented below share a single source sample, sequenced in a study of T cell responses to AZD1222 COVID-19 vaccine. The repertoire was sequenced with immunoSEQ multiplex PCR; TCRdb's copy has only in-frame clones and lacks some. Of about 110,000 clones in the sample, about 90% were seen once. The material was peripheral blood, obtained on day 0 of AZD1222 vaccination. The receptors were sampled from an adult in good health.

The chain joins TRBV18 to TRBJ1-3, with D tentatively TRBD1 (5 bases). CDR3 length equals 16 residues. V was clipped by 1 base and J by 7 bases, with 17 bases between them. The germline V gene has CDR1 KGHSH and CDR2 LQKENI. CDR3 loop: CASSPRPQAPGNTIYF. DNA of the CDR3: TGTGCCAGCTCACCACGCCCTCAGGCCCCAGGGAACACCATATATTTT.

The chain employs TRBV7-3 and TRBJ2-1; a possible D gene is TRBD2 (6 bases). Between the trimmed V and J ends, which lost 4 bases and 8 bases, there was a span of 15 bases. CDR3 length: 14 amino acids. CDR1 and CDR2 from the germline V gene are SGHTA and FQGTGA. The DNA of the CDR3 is TGTGCCAGCAGCTCAAGTGGGTGGGACTATGAGCAGTTCTTC. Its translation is CASSSSGWDYEQFF.

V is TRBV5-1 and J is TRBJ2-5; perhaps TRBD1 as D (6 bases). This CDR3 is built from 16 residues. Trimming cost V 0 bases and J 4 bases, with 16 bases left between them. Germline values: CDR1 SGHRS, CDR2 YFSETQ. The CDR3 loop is CASSLVGAVFGETQYF. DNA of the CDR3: TGCGCCAGCAGCTTGGTGGGGGCTGTCTTTGGAGAGACCCAGTACTTC.

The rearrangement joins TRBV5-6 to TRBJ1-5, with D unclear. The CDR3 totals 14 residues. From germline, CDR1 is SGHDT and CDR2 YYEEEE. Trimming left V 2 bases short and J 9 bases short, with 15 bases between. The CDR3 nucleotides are TGTGCCAGCAGCTTAGGGTCTACCCCGGGGCCCCAGCATTTT. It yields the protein CASSLGSTPGPQHF.

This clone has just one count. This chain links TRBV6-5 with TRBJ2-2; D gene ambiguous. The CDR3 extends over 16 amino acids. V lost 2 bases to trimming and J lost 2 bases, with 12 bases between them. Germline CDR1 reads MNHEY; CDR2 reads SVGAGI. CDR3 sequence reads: CASSYRVPGNTGELFF. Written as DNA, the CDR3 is TGTGCCAGCAGTTACAGGGTACCGGGTAACACCGGGGAGCTGTTTTTT.

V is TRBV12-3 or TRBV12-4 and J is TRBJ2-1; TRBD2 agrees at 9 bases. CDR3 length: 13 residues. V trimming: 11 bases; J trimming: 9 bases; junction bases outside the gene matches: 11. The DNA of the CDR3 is TGTGCCGTCAAGCGGGGGGCGTTTGGTGAGCAGTTCTTC. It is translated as CAVKRGAFGEQFF.

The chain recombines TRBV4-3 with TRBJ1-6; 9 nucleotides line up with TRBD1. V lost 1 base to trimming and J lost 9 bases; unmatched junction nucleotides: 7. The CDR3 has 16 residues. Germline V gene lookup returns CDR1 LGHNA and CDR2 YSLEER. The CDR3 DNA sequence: TGCGCCAGCAGCCAAGTTCATGGACAGGGGAGTTCACCCCTCCACTTT. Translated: CASSQVHGQGSSPLHF.

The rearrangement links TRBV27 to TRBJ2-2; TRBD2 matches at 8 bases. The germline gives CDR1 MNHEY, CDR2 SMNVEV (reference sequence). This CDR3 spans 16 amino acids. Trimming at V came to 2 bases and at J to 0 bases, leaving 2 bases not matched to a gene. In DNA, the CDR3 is TGTGCCAGCAGTTTACTCGGGGGGGCGAACACCGGGGAGCTGTTTTTT. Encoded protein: CASSLLGGANTGELFF.

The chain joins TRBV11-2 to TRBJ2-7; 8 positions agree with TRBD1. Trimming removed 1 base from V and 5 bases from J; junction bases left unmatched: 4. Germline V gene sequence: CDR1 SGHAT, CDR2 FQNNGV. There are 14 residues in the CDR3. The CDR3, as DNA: TGTGCCAGCAGCTTAGCGGCAGGGGGCAACGAGCAGTACTTC. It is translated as CASSLAAGGNEQYF.

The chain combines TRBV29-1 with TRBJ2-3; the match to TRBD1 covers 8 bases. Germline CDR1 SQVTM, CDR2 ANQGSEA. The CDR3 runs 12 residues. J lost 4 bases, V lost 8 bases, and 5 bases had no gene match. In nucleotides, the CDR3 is TGCAGCATAGGACAGGGTCCAGATACGCAGTATTTT. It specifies CSIGQGPDTQYF.